The 28 T cell receptor beta chains presented below share a single source sample, sequenced in a study of Graves' ophthalmopathy and Graves' hyperthyroidism. Researchers took RNA transcripts and amplified TCR beta CDR3 regions from them. Following a first-round RT-PCR that used HTBI primers, a second-round multiplex PCR was carried out. TCRdb used MiXCR to reprocess the multiplex PCR reads, holding one entry per CDR3 protein. This sample has 560,000 or so distinct CDR3 sequences, with 35% to 40% found just once. The material sequenced was peripheral blood or thyroid tissue (not recorded which). All receptors come from an adult man with Graves' hyperthyroidism.

Concerning this clonotype itself: This may be a read error, as it is one base from a much larger clone. This rearrangement joins TRBV9 to TRBJ2-5; 9 nucleotides align to TRBD2. Germline CDR1 is SGDLS and CDR2 is YYNGEE. The CDR3 is made up of 15 amino acids. The CDR3 DNA reads as TGTGACAGCAGGGCAGCCCCTAGCGGGGAAGAGACCCAGTACTTC. Protein: CDSRAAPSGEETQYF.

Concerning this clonotype: This may be a read error, as it is one base from a much larger clone. The conserved phenylalanine or tryptophan is not found at the CDR3 terminus, so this likely reflects a read error. The gene calls are TRBV7-9 and TRBJ2-7; 9 positions agree with TRBD1. Per the germline V gene, CDR1 is SEHNR and CDR2 is FQNEAQ (reference sequence). This CDR3 is built from 15 residues. The J segment lost 3 bases and the V segment lost 6 bases, leaving 9 bases of the junction unmatched. CDR3 coding DNA: TGTGCCAGCAGTCCTCTAACAGGGGGCTTCTACGAGCAGTACCTC. As protein: CASSPLTGGFYEQYL.

This clonotype has at least ten counts. This chain uses TRBV29-1 with TRBJ1-1; 7 bases align to TRBD1. The CDR3 is made up of 16 amino acids. The V segment lost 4 bases and the J segment 1 base; nucleotides outside the gene matches: 12. Germline V gene data show CDR1 as SQVTM and CDR2 as ANQGSEA. Here the CDR3 DNA reads TGCAGCGTTGGCCCGACAGGGCGGAGGGAGAACACTGAAGCTTTCTTT. This translates into CSVGPTGRRENTEAFF.

This clonotype was detected many times. V usage is TRBV7-9 and J usage is TRBJ1-5, with 8 bases matching TRBD1. The CDR3 is 15 residues long. Germline trimming cut 5 bases from V and 5 bases from J; bases unmatched to any gene: 8. Germline values: CDR1 SEHNR, CDR2 FQNEAQ (reference sequence). This CDR3 reads CASSTTGGPHQPQHF. CDR3 DNA sequence: TGTGCCAGCAGCACCACAGGGGGTCCCCATCAGCCCCAGCATTTT.

This clonotype was observed at least ten times. The chain couples TRBV5-4 to TRBJ2-5; 9 bases are a match to TRBD2. This CDR3 region has 14 residues. Trimming at V came to 7 bases and at J to 5 bases, leaving 9 bases not matched to a gene. Germline V CDR1 and CDR2: SGHNT, YYREEE (reference sequence). For the CDR3, the DNA is TGTGCCAGCTCCCCCGCGGGAGGGATCGAGACCCAGTACTTC. It yields the protein CASSPAGGIETQYF.

A note on this clonotype: A much larger clone differs from this one at a single base, so this may be a read error. V gene TRBV7-9 combines with J gene TRBJ1-5; no clear D. CDR3 size: 15 residues. Germline values: CDR1 SEHNR, CDR2 FQNEAQ (reference sequence). The CDR3: CASGLTDGYNQPQHF. CDR3 DNA sequence: TGTGCCAGCGGCTTAACGGACGGCTACAATCAGCCCCAGCATTTT.

Only one count was recorded for this clonotype. This could be a read error, since a much larger clone is one nucleotide away. V is TRBV6-5 and J is TRBJ1-5; a possible D gene is TRBD1 (5 bases). The CDR3 has 15 amino acids. Germline assignment: CDR1 MNHEY and CDR2 SVGAGI. This CDR3 reads CANSYSRGNYQPQHF. CDR3 in DNA: TGTGCCAACAGTTACTCGAGGGGAAATTATCAGCCCCAGCATTTT.

This clonotype occurred many times. The gene calls are TRBV6-1 and TRBJ1-2; TRBD1 matches 9 bases. The CDR3 totals 14 residues. The V gene's germline CDR1 is MNHNS and CDR2 SASEGT. The trim removed 7 bases at V and 3 bases at J, leaving 6 bases unmatched. CDR3: CASNNRGLDYGYTF. Here the CDR3 DNA reads TGTGCCAGCAATAACAGGGGGCTCGACTATGGCTACACCTTC.

The sample holds many counts of this clonotype. This chain uses TRBV15 with TRBJ1-4; D remains unclear. The V end lost 7 bases, the J end lost 5 bases, and 14 bases lay between the germline ends. Germline lookup yields CDR1 LNHNV and CDR2 YYDKDF (reference sequence). The CDR3 runs 14 residues. The CDR3 DNA is TGTGCCACCACCAAGGACGGGTCAAATGAAAAACTGTTTTTT. The encoded protein is CATTKDGSNEKLFF.

This clonotype was detected ten times or more. The J gene is TRBJ1-2, the V gene TRBV12-3 or TRBV12-4; tentative D call: TRBD1 (6 bases). The V end was cut by 3 bases, the J end by 3 bases, with 8 bases between. The CDR3 is 13 amino acids. The CDR3 sequence is CASSLRGDYGYTF. The DNA for the CDR3 is TGTGCCAGCAGTTTGAGGGGGGACTATGGCTACACCTTC.

This chain connects TRBV7-2 to TRBJ1-2; 10 positions match TRBD1. V was clipped by 5 bases and J by 5 bases; unmatched bases: 5. Germline V lookup: CDR1 SGHTA, CDR2 FQGNSA. The CDR3 covers 14 residues. The CDR3 nucleotides are TGTGCCAGCAGCCACGGACAGGGGGGTTATGGCTACACCTTC. Protein: CASSHGQGGYGYTF.

This clonotype was detected many times. The rearrangement uses TRBV5-8 and TRBJ1-1; D may be TRBD1 (6 bases). In germline, CDR1 is SGHTS, CDR2 YDEGEE. Trimming cost V 0 bases and J 0 bases, with 15 bases left between them. This CDR3 is built from 17 residues. DNA of the CDR3: TGTGCCAGCAGCTTGGGGAAAGGGGGGCCCATGAACACTGAAGCTTTCTTT. As protein: CASSLGKGGPMNTEAFF.

This sequence joins TRBV29-1 and TRBJ2-5; 7 nucleotides agree with TRBD1. Trimming at V came to 7 bases and at J to 7 bases, leaving 9 bases not matched to a gene. Germline assignment: CDR1 SQVTM and CDR2 ANQGSEA. This CDR3 region has 12 residues. CDR3 protein: CSAGDSSWTQYF. DNA for the CDR3: TGCAGCGCCGGGGACAGTTCATGGACCCAGTACTTC.

This clonotype was detected many times. CDR3 bases: TGCGCCAGCAGCCAACTCCCTGACATAGCGGGAGAGTTCCCCTACGAGCAGTACTTC. Its translation is CASSQLPDIAGEFPYEQYF. This chain connects TRBV4-1 to TRBJ2-7; 9 nucleotides match TRBD2. This CDR3 comprises 19 residues. Germline V lookup: CDR1 MGHRA, CDR2 YSYEKL. V shed 2 bases and J 2 bases; nucleotides not matched to a gene: 16.

This clonotype was counted a few times. The chain couples TRBV29-1 to TRBJ2-7, with TRBD1 matching 7 bases. Germline-derived CDR1 and CDR2 are SQVTM and ANQGSEA. The trim removed 7 bases at V and 7 bases at J, leaving 13 bases unmatched. The CDR3 extends over 13 amino acids. For the CDR3, the DNA is TGCAGCGGAACAGGGGCGTCCTCTAGTGAGCAGTACTTC. Its translation: CSGTGASSSEQYF.

The rearrangement uses TRBV5-1 and TRBJ2-7; no clear D gene. This CDR3 contains 14 residues. V lost 0 bases and J 4 bases, leaving 11 bases between the germline ends. Germline V CDR1 and CDR2: SGHRS, YFSETQ. The CDR3 bases are TGCGCCAGCAGCTTGGAAGGGTTGCAGTACGAGCAGTACTTC. Translated: CASSLEGLQYEQYF.

This clonotype was observed at least ten times. The chain links TRBV7-9 to TRBJ2-5; no definite D call. V was pared by 2 bases and J by 1 base, with 8 bases between. CDR3 length equals 14 residues. The germline V gene has CDR1 SEHNR and CDR2 FQNEAQ (reference sequence). CDR3 nucleotide sequence: TGTGCCAGCAGCTTACATTCCGGCCAAGAGACCCAGTACTTC. It encodes CASSLHSGQETQYF.

This clonotype appeared many times. The chain combines TRBV24-1 with TRBJ1-1, with 7 nucleotides matching TRBD1. This CDR3 is built from 16 residues. V lost 5 bases to trimming and J lost 4 bases; unmatched junction nucleotides: 12. Germline V gene data show CDR1 as KGHDR and CDR2 as SFDVKD. The CDR3 is CATSAVGRGGTTEAFF. CDR3 nucleotide sequence: TGTGCCACCAGTGCGGTAGGCAGGGGGGGAACCACTGAAGCTTTCTTT.

This clonotype was detected many times. The chain carries TRBV12-3 or TRBV12-4 and TRBJ2-7; weak D call: TRBD1 (5 bases). With 4 bases removed from V and 2 bases from J, the gap between germline ends came to 15 bases. The CDR3 has 15 residues. CDR3 DNA sequence: TGTGCCAGCAGTTCCGGACGACAGATGACCTACGAGCAGTACTTC. It is translated as CASSSGRQMTYEQYF.

About this clonotype itself: A junction boundary mismatches the germline segment, possibly from a read error. The V call is TRBV7-9, the J call TRBJ2-3; D not resolved. Germline loops: CDR1 SEHNR, CDR2 FQNEAQ (reference sequence). The CDR3 sequence is 14 residues long. CDR3 DNA: TGCGCCAGCAGCCCGCCCCTCCGCACAGATACGCAGTATTTT. Amino acid sequence: CASSPPLRTDTQYF.

The chain uses TRBV2 and TRBJ1-6, with a weak D call TRBD1 (5 bases). Germline CDR1 is SNHLY and CDR2 is FYNNEI. The V end was cut by 3 bases, the J end by 9 bases, with 12 bases between. The CDR3 is made up of 14 amino acids. Written as DNA, the CDR3 is TGTGCCAGCAGTGAGCAAAGGGGAGGTTCACCCCTCCACTTT. Protein: CASSEQRGGSPLHF. The variable domain in full, completed from reference TRBV2 and TRBJ1-6, reads EPEVTQTPSHQVTQMGQEVILRCVPISNHLYFYWYRQILGQKVEFLVSFYNNEISEKSEIFDDQFSVERPDGSNFTLKIRSTKLEDSAMYFCASSEQRGGSPLHFGNGTRLTVT.

This clonotype was detected ten times or more. V gene TRBV4-1 combines with J gene TRBJ1-1; 9 bases agree with TRBD1. Germline CDR1 reads MGHRA; CDR2 reads YSYEKL. The CDR3 runs 18 residues. V lost 2 bases, J lost 4 bases, and 14 bases stayed unmatched. DNA for the CDR3: TGCGCCAGCAGCCAAACAACGGGGGGACAGGGATCCATCACTGAAGCTTTCTTT. This translates into CASSQTTGGQGSITEAFF.

The V call is TRBV20-1, the J call TRBJ1-2; 9 nucleotides line up with TRBD1. With V trimmed by 0 bases and J by 7 bases, 12 bases remained unmatched. Germline lookup yields CDR1 DFQATT and CDR2 SNEGSKA (reference sequence). The length of the CDR3 is 16 residues. The CDR3 nucleotides are TGCAGTGCTAGAGACCCTAGCGGGGACAGGGATGGTGGCTACACCTTC. Protein: CSARDPSGDRDGGYTF.

This clonotype was seen once. The rearrangement links TRBV15 to TRBJ1-2; possible D gene TRBD1, 6 bases. Germline V gene lookup returns CDR1 LNHNV and CDR2 YYDKDF (reference sequence). V was trimmed by 0 bases and J by 5 bases, leaving 13 bases between them. This CDR3 is 15 amino acids long. The CDR3 DNA reads TGTGCCACCAGCAGAGATTGGAGGGGGGTATATGGCTACACCTTC. Its protein product is CATSRDWRGVYGYTF.

This clonotype was observed many times. This chain links TRBV24-1 with TRBJ1-2, with a weak D call TRBD1 (6 bases). CDR3 size: 15 residues. V lost 3 bases and J 6 bases, leaving 16 bases between the germline ends. Looked up from germline, CDR1 is KGHDR and CDR2 is SFDVKD. The CDR3 sequence is CATSDPTGLLNGYTF. The CDR3, as DNA: TGTGCCACCAGTGATCCGACAGGATTATTGAATGGCTACACCTTC.

This clonotype was seen many times. The chain is built from TRBV29-1 and TRBJ1-4, with 8 bases fitting TRBD1. The germline V gene encodes CDR1 SQVTM and CDR2 ANQGSEA. This CDR3 is built from 15 residues. V lost 0 bases, J lost 8 bases, and 8 bases stayed unmatched. As DNA, the CDR3 is TGCAGCGTTGAAGATTTGGCAGGGGGCGACGAAAAACTGTTTTTT. This codes for CSVEDLAGGDEKLFF.

This clonotype was picked up a small number of times. The gene calls are TRBV3-1 and TRBJ1-5; D gene uncertain. Looked up from germline, CDR1 is LGHDT and CDR2 is YNNKEL (reference sequence). The CDR3 sequence is 12 residues long. Trimming took off 0 bases at V and 6 bases at J, with 3 bases between the two ends. The CDR3 spells CASSQDFQPQHF. In nucleotides, the CDR3 is TGTGCCAGCAGCCAAGATTTTCAGCCCCAGCATTTT. The full variable domain, rest sourced from reference TRBV3-1 and TRBJ1-5, is DTAVSQTPKYLVTQMGNDKSIKCEQNLGHDTMYWYKQDSKKFLKIMFSYNNKELIINETVPNRFSPKSPDKAHLNLHINSLELGDSAVYFCASSQDFQPQHFGDGTRLSIL.

The gene calls are TRBV24-1 and TRBJ2-1; D is undetermined. This CDR3 is 14 amino acids long. Trimming took 3 bases from V and 5 from J, leaving 10 bases between them. Germline V gives CDR1 KGHDR, CDR2 SFDVKD. CDR3 bases: TGTGCCACCAGTGATGAGCTTCCGAACAATGAGCAGTTCTTC. Translating it yields CATSDELPNNEQFF.